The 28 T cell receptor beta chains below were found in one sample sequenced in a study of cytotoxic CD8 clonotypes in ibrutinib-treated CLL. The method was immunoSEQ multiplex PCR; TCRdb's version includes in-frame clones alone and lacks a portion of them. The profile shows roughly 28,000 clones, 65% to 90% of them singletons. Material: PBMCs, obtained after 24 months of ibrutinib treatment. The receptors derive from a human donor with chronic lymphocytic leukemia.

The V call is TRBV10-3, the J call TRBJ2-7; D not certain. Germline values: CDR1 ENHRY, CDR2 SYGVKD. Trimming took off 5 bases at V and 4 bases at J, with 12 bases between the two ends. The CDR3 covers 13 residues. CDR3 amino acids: CAISPRTEYEQYF. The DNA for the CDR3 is TGTGCCATCAGTCCCCGGACGGAGTACGAGCAGTACTTC.

CDR3 loop: CASSLEGASGYTF. The CDR3 DNA reads TGTGCCAGCAGCTTAGAAGGTGCGTCTGGCTACACCTTC. The V call is TRBV11-2, the J call TRBJ1-2; no clear D. V was pared by 0 bases and J by 7 bases, with 9 bases between. CDR3 length: 13 amino acids. Per germline, CDR1 SGHAT and CDR2 FQNNGV.

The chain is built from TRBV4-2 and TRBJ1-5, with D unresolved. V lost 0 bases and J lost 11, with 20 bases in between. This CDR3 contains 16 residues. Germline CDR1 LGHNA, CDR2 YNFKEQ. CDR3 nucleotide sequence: TGTGCCAGCAGCCAAGATTGGGGAGACTACCTCATGTCCCAGCATTTT. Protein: CASSQDWGDYLMSQHF.

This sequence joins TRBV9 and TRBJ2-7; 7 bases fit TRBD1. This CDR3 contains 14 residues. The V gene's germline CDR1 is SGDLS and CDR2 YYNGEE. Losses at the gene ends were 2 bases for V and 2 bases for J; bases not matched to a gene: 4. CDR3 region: CASSVGGTAYEQYF. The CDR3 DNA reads TGTGCCAGCAGCGTGGGTGGGACAGCCTACGAGCAGTACTTC.

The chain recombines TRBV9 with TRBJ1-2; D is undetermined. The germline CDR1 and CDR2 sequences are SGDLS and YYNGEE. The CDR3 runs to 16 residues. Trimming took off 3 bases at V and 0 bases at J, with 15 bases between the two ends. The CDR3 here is CASSAIPEPPNYGYTF. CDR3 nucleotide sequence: TGTGCCAGCAGCGCAATACCGGAACCTCCTAACTATGGCTACACCTTC.

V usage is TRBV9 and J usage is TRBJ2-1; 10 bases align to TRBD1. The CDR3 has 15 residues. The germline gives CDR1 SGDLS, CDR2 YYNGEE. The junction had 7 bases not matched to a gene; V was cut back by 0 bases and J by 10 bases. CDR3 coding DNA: TGTGCCAGCAGCGTAGGGGGACAGGGGACGGGCGAGCAGTTCTTC. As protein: CASSVGGQGTGEQFF.

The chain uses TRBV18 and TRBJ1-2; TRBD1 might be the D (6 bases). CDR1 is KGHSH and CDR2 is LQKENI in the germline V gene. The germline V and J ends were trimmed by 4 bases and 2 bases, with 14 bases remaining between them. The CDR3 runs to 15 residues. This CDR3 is CASSRGQSVNYGYTF. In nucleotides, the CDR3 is TGTGCCAGCTCACGTGGACAGAGTGTCAACTATGGCTACACCTTC.

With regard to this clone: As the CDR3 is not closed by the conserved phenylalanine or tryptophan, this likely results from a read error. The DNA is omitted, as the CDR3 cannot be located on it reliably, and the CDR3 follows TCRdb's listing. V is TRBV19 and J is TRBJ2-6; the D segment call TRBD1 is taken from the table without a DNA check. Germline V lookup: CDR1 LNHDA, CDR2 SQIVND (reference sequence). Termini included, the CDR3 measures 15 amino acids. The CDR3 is CASSKGRTNHKVGPT.

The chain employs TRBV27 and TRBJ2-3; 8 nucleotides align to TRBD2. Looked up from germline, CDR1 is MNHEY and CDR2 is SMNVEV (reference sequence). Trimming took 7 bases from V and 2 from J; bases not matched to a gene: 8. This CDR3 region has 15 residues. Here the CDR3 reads CASIRRGGPTDTQYF. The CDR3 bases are TGTGCCAGCATCCGACGGGGGGGCCCCACAGATACGCAGTATTTT.

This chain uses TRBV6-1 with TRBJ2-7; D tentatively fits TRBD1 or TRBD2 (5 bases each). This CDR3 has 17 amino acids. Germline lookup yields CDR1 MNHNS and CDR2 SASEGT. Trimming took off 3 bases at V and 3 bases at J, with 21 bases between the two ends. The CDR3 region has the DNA TGTGCCAGCAGTGAGTCAGGGTTCGGGGACCAGAACTACGAGCAGTACTTC. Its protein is CASSESGFGDQNYEQYF.

Here the CDR3 DNA reads TGTGCCAGCAGCAAAGGCAAGGGTGTGAACACTGAAGCTTTCTTT. This codes for CASSKGKGVNTEAFF. The V gene is TRBV21-1, the J gene TRBJ1-1. TRBV21-1 is a listed pseudogene. The CDR3 is 15 amino acids.

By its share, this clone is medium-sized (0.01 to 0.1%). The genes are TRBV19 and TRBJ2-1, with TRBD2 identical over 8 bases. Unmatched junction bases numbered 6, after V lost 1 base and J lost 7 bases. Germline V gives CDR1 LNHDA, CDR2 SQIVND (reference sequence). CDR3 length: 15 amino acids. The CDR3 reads CASSIGGLAFNEQFF. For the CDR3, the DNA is TGTGCCAGTAGTATAGGCGGACTAGCATTTAATGAGCAGTTCTTC.

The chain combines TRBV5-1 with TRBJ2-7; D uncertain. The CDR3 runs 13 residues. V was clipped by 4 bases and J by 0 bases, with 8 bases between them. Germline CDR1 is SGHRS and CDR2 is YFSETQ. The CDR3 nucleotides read TGCGCCAGCAGCCTCTGGATCTCCTACGAGCAGTACTTC. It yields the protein CASSLWISYEQYF.

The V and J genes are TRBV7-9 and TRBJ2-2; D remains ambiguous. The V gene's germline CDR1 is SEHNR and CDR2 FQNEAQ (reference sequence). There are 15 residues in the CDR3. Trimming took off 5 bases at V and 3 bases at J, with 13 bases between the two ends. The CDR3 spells CASSLLRSDTGELFF. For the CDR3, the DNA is TGTGCCAGCAGCCTTCTCCGGTCCGACACCGGGGAGCTGTTTTTT.

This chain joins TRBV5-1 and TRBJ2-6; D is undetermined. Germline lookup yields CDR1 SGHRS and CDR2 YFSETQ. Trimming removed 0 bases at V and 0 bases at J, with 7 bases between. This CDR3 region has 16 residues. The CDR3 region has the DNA TGCGCCAGCAGCTTGGCCTCCAACTCTGGGGCCAACGTCCTGACTTTC. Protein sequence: CASSLASNSGANVLTF.

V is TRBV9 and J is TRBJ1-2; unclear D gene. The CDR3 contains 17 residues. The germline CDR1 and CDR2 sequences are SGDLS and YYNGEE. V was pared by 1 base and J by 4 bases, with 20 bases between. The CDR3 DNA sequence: TGTGCCAGCAGCGTAAACCTCGCGGGTGGGTTAGCCTATGGCTACACCTTC. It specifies CASSVNLAGGLAYGYTF.

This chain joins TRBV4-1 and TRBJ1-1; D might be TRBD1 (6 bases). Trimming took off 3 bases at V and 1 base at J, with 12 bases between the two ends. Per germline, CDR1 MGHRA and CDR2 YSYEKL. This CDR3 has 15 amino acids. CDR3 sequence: CASSHAGTWNTEAFF. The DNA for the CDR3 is TGCGCCAGCAGCCACGCTGGGACATGGAACACTGAAGCTTTCTTT.

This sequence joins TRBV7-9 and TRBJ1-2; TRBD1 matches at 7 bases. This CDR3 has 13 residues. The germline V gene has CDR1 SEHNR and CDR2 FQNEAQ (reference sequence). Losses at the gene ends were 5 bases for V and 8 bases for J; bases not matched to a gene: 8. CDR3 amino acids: CASSLDRVKGYTF. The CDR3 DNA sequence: TGTGCCAGCAGCCTTGACAGGGTAAAGGGCTACACCTTC.

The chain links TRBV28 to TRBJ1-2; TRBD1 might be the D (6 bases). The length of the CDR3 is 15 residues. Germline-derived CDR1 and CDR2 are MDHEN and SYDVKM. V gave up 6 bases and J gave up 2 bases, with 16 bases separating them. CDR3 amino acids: CASRLDRKLNYGYTF. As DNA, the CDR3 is TGTGCCAGCAGGCTTGACAGGAAATTAAACTATGGCTACACCTTC.

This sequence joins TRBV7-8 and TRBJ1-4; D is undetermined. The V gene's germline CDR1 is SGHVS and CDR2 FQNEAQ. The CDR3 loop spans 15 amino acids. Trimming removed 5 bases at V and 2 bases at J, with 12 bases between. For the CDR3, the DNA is TGTGCCAGCAGCCCCCTGTTAGGGACTAATGAAAAACTGTTTTTT. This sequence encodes CASSPLLGTNEKLFF.

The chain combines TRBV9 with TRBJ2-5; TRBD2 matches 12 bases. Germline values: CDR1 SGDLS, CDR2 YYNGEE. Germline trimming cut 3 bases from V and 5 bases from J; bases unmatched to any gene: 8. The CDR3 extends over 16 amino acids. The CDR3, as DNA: TGTGCCAGCAGCGCCCGACTAGCGGGGGTTTCGGAGACCCAGTACTTC. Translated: CASSARLAGVSETQYF.

The CDR3 coding sequence is TGTGCCAGCAGCTTACAGGGAGATACGCAGTATTTT. Its protein product is CASSLQGDTQYF. V is TRBV7-9 and J is TRBJ2-3; tentative D call: TRBD1 (5 bases). CDR3 length equals 12 residues. From germline, CDR1 is SEHNR and CDR2 FQNEAQ (reference sequence). Trimming removed 2 bases at V and 5 bases at J, with 5 bases between.

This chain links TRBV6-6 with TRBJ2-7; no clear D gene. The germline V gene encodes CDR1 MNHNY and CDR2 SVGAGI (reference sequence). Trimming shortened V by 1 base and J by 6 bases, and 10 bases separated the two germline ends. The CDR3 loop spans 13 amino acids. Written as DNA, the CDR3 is TGTGCCAGCAGTTACTTCCAGATTGGCGAGCAGTACTTC. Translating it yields CASSYFQIGEQYF.

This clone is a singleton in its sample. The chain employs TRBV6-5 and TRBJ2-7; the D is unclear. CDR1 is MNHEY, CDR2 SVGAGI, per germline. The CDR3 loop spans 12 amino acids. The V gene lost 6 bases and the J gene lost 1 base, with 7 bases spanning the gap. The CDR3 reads CASSQQSYEQYF. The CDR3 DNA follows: TGTGCCAGCAGCCAACAGTCCTACGAGCAGTACTTC.

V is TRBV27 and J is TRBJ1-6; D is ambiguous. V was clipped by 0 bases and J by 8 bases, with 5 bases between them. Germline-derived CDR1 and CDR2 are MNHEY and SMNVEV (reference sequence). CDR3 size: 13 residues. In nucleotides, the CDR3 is TGTGCCAGCAGTTTATCGACCGATTCACCCCTCCACTTT. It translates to CASSLSTDSPLHF.

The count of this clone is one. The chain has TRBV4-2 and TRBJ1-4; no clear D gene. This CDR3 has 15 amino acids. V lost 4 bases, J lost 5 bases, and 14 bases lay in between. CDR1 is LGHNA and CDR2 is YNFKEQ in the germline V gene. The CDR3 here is CASSPSEFQNEKLFF. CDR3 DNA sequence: TGTGCCAGCAGCCCTTCGGAGTTCCAAAATGAAAAACTGTTTTTT.

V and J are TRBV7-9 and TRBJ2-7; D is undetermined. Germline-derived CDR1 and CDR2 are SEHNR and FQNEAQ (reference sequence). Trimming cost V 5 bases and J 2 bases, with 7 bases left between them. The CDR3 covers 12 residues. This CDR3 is CASSPSPYEQYF. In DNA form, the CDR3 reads TGTGCCAGCAGCCCCTCCCCCTACGAGCAGTACTTC.

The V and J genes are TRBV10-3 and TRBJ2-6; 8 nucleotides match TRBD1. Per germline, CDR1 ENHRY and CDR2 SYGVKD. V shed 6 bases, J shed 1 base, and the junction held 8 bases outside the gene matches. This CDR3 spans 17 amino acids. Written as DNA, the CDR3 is TGTGCCATCAGACCGGGACAGGACCCATCTGGGGCCAACGTCCTGACTTTC. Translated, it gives CAIRPGQDPSGANVLTF.